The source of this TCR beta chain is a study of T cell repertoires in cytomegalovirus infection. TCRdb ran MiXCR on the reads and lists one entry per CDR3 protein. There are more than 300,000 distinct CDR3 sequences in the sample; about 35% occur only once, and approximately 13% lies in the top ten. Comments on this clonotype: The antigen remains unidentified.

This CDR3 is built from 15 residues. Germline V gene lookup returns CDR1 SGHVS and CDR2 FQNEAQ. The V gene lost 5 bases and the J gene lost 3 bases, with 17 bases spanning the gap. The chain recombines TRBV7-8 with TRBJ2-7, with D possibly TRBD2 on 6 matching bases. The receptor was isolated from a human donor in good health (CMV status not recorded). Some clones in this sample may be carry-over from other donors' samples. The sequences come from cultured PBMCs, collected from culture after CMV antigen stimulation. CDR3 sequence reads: CASSPLSPGDYEQYF. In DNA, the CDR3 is TGTGCCAGCAGCCCCCTCTCCCCGGGGGACTACGAGCAGTACTTC.